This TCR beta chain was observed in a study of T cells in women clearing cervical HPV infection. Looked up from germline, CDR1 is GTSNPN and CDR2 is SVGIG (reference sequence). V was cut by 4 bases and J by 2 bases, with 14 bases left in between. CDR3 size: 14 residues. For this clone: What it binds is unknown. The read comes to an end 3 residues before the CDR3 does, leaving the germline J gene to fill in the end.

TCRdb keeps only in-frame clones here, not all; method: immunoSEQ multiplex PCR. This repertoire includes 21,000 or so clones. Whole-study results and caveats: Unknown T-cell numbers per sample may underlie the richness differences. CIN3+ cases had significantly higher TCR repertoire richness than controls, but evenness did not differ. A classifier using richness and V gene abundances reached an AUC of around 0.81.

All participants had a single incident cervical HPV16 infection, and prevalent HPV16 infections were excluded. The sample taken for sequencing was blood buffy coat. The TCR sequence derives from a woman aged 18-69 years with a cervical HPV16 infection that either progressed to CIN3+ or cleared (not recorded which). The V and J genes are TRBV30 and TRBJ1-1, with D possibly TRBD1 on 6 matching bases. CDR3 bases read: TGTGCCTGGACCACAGGGATCCCAAACACTGAA. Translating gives CAWTTGIPNTE. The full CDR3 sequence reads CAWTTGIPNTEAFF.